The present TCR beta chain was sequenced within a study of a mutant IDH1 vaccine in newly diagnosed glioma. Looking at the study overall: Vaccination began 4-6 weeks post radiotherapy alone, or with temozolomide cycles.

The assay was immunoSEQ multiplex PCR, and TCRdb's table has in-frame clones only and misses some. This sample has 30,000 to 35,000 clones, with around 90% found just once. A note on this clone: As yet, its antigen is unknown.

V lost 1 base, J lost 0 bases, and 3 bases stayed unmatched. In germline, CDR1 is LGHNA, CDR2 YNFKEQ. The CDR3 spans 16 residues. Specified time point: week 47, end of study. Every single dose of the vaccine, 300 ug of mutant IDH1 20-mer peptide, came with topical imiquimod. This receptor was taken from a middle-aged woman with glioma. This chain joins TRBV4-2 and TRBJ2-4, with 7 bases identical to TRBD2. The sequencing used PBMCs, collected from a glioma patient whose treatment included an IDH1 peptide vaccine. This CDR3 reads CASSQAGGGAKNIQYF. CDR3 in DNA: TGTGCCAGCAGCCAAGCCGGCGGGGGAGCCAAAAACATTCAGTACTTC.